This T cell receptor (beta chain) originates from a study of naive and memory T cell subsets. Notes on this clonotype: The antigen is not known. The junction departs from the called germline gene at one end, perhaps through a read error.

Whole-study findings and limits: Possibly reflecting memory cells re-expressing CD45RA, a few larger clonotypes occurred in naive repertoires, especially CD8. Naive and memory repertoire findings lacked a ground truth for validation.

Both TRBC1 and TRBC2 were covered by a beta constant-region primer of two equimolar oligonucleotides. The ligated cDNA underwent four PCR rounds using SP2 and nested alpha and beta constant-region primers. A 12-nucleotide UMI and the SP2 primer were added to the cDNA 3' end by oligonucleotide ligation. Using its own MiXCR run on the UMI-ligation and nested PCR reads, TCRdb lists one record per CDR3 protein. The sample has 150,000 or so distinct CDR3 sequences, approximately 22% seen once; the top ten hold 0.11%. Specimen: naive CD4+ T cells from blood. The receptor comes from a human donor in good health.

CDR3 protein: CSSSYGPATNEKLFF. CDR3 sequence (DNA): TGTTCCAGCAGTTACGGTCCTGCAACTAATGAAAAACTGTTTTTT. This chain connects TRBV6-5 to TRBJ1-4, with unresolved D. The CDR3 has 15 amino acids. The germline gives CDR1 MNHEY, CDR2 SVGAGI.